The TCR beta chain described here comes from a study of molecular identifiers for immune sequencing clone quantification. Study-level background: Naive CD8 cell RNA, from roughly 20,000 or 100,000 cells, was split five ways in replicates, with four sequenced. The study's findings and limits: Same-barcode identical TCR molecules could make highly expanded clones look smaller than they are.

Previously reported methods and listed TCR primers produced the bulk TCR libraries. TCRdb redid the calling of the PCR reads with MiXCR, one entry per CDR3 protein. The repertoire holds hundreds of thousands of distinct CDR3 sequences, with about 20% as singletons. The length of the CDR3 is 11 residues. V lost 4 bases to trimming and J lost 4 bases, with 8 bases between them. Germline assignment: CDR1 DFQATT and CDR2 SNEGSKA (reference sequence). As regards this clonotype: Its antigen is still unknown.

This chain joins TRBV20-1 and TRBJ2-7; D gene uncertain. The sample taken for sequencing was naive CD8+ T cells from blood, with Jurkat cell RNA spiked in. Regarding subset: FACS-sorted CD8+CD4-CCR7+CD45RA+ naive T cells. This sequence was found in a human donor in good health. Some libraries in this study had Jurkat cell RNA spiked in. The CDR3 is CSAIVGYEQYF. CDR3 DNA sequence: TGCAGTGCTATCGTCGGATACGAGCAGTACTTC.